This T cell receptor (beta chain) was identified during a study of early stage breast cancer tumors (TCRdb year 2017). Turning to the overall study: Of the approximately 15 invasive breast tumors, eleven to twelve were found to be estrogen receptor-positive, progesterone receptor-positive and HER2-negative. On average, each sample had roughly 9.5-fold read coverage. Most of the 12 ER+/PR+/HER2- tumors were invasive ductal carcinomas, while the other four were invasive lobular carcinomas. Across all samples, about 3,000,000 templates representing about 1,100,000 unique clonotypes were detected.

The study profiled bulk TCR beta-chain repertoires in matched peripheral blood, tumor and adjacent normal breast tissue taken from some 17 patients with early-stage breast cancer. Before surgery, whole blood (roughly 5-11 mL) was collected into EDTA tubes and processed within 2 hours. Ficoll-Paque centrifugation in SepMate-50 tubes was used to isolate peripheral blood mononuclear cells. For storage in liquid nitrogen, PBMCs were cryopreserved as aliquots of about 1.9 to 4 million cells in roughly 90% FBS with roughly 10% DMSO. The Qiagen AllPrep DNA/RNA Mini kit was used for genomic DNA extraction. What the study reported, not specific to this receptor: Enriched TCRB sequences shared across patients were found to be mostly commonly generated sequences that were unlikely to play an important role in the tumor microenvironment. The small cohort size prevented analysis by tumor subtype. Chain pairing and functional markers such as CD4, CD8 and FOXP3 were missed by bulk genomic DNA sequencing of unsorted cells. Tumors showed about 2.3-fold higher T cell density and higher clonality than adjacent normal breast tissue. Repertoires from blood resembled normal breast more closely than tumor, and using blood as a reference for each tissue separated tumor from normal in about 90% of the 16 patients.

Each sample was amplified as two independent genomic DNA replicates: roughly 0.5 ug for blood and approximately 1.5 ug for tumor or normal breast. Following the manufacturer's instructions, the ImmunoSeq Intro kit was used to carry out TCRB sequencing on genomic DNA. Multiplex PCR was run for around 30 cycles using proprietary primers and spike-in control sequences for absolute quantification. An 87-bp fragment spanning the CDR3 and flanking V and J genes was sequenced with single-end 150-bp reads. Seven samples, with two replicates for each sample, were multiplexed per lane of an Illumina MiSeq using version 3.0 chemistry. Processing in the source paper ran as follows. Raw data were processed by the vendor's proprietary pipeline, with both replicates merged into one result per sample. To define clonotypes, the study grouped productive rearrangements that shared the V-gene family, CDR3 amino acid sequence and J-gene segment. Clonality was calculated as 1 minus the normalized Shannon entropy (Pielou evenness) of TCRB abundances. To estimate T cell density, the total number of templates was divided by the number of input cells, which was inferred from the amount of DNA input. Total repertoire diversity and clonality were estimated with Recon using default parameters. A clonotype was considered tumor-enriched if its abundance in tumor exceeded 0.1% and was at least 32-fold higher than its abundance in normal breast. TCRdb took this table from immuneACCESS and kept in-frame rearrangements with V and J called. Such tables lack part of the clones; where checked against another copy, unresolved V genes explain under half of the gap, and the rest is unexplained. V, J and clone size are taken as reported in that table, and D and trimming were inferred from the DNA itself. Within this sample are tens of thousands of clones, with around four fifths of them counted one time only. The ten most abundant clones make up 3.5% of the sample.

At least ten counts were recorded for this clone. Its antigen remains unidentified. It has no much larger one-base neighbor in the sample; base qualities were not kept. From a lookup of the germline V gene, CDR1 and CDR2 are SNHLY and FYNNEI. V is shortened by 7 bases, J by 8 bases, and the region joining them spans 15 bases. The cysteine opens and the phenylalanine closes a CDR3 of 13 amino acids. The CDR3 DNA has 39 bases and is translated from base 1. This chain joins TRBV2 to TRBJ2-1, and TRBD2 may be the D gene, going by 5 matching bases. The sequenced material came from blood. This clonotype originated in a person between 55 and 69 years old with breast cancer. In nucleotides, the sequence is TGTGCCAGCACAGGCGGCCCCGGGGATGAGCAGTTCTTC. It is translated as CASTGGPGDEQFF. Full variable domain (CDR3 extended with the reference TRBV2 and TRBJ2-1 proteins): EPEVTQTPSHQVTQMGQEVILRCVPISNHLYFYWYRQILGQKVEFLVSFYNNEISEKSEIFDDQFSVERPDGSNFTLKIRSTKLEDSAMYFCASTGGPGDEQFFGPGTRLTVL.